The 21 T cell receptor beta chains listed next were all sequenced from one sample in a study of blood T cell repertoires in COVID-19. This table comes from immunoSEQ multiplex PCR, and its TCRdb copy is limited to in-frame clones, with some not included. The data show 250,000 or so clones, with around 85% seen just once and 7.5% to 10% held by the top ten. Sequenced sample: peripheral blood. These receptors originate from a man older than 75 with acute or convalescent COVID-19.

This chain connects TRBV19 to TRBJ2-7; 7 bases are shared with TRBD1. V gave up 8 bases and J gave up 1 base; unmatched junction bases: 8. This CDR3 comprises 14 residues. Germline CDR1 and CDR2: LNHDA and SQIVND (reference sequence). CDR3 sequence (DNA): TGTGCCAGTCGTGAGACAGGGCGTTCCTACGAGCAGTACTTC. This sequence encodes CASRETGRSYEQYF. The complete variable domain, with remaining parts taken from reference TRBV19 and TRBJ2-7, reads DGGITQSPKYLFRKEGQNVTLSCEQNLNHDAMYWYRQDPGQGLRLIYYSQIVNDFQKGDIAEGYSVSREKKESFPLTVTSAQKNPTAFYLCASRETGRSYEQYFGPGTRLTVT.

The gene calls are TRBV9 and TRBJ2-1, with 8 nucleotides matching TRBD2. This CDR3 comprises 14 residues. V was clipped by 0 bases and J by 10 bases; unmatched bases: 6. Per germline, CDR1 SGDLS and CDR2 YYNGEE. Here the CDR3 reads CASSVGVAGYEQFF. The DNA for the CDR3 is TGTGCCAGCAGCGTAGGGGTAGCGGGGTACGAGCAGTTCTTC.

V and J are TRBV5-1 and TRBJ2-1; no reliable D call. V lost 0 bases to trimming and J lost 6 bases, with 7 bases between them. This CDR3 has 13 amino acids. Germline-derived CDR1 and CDR2 are SGHRS and YFSETQ. The CDR3 DNA reads TGCGCCAGCAGCTTGGTCCCTCCCAATGAGCAGTTCTTC. Translating gives CASSLVPPNEQFF.

V and J are TRBV3-1 (or the pseudogene TRBV3-2) and TRBJ2-7, with TRBD2 identical over 8 bases. The germline V gene encodes CDR1 LGHDT and CDR2 YNNKEL (reference sequence). There are 12 residues in the CDR3. The CDR3 spells CATGERGNEQYF. In DNA form, the CDR3 reads TGTGCTACCGGGGAGCGGGGGAACGAGCAGTACTTC.

This clone was observed a few times. The genes are TRBV4-1 and TRBJ2-7; 14 bases are a match to TRBD2. Trimming removed 4 bases from V and 0 bases from J; junction bases left unmatched: 14. The CDR3 length is 20 residues. Germline V lookup: CDR1 MGHRA, CDR2 YSYEKL. In nucleotides, the CDR3 is TGCGCCAGCAGCCCCTACGACCCCGGGACTAGCGGGAGATCCTCCTACGAGCAGTACTTC. Its translation: CASSPYDPGTSGRSSYEQYF.

This chain links TRBV27 with TRBJ2-1; D possibly corresponds to TRBD1 (5 bases). Germline CDR1 and CDR2: MNHEY and SMNVEV (reference sequence). The CDR3 runs to 16 residues. The V gene lost 3 bases and the J gene lost 4 bases, with 16 bases spanning the gap. Here the CDR3 DNA reads TGTGCCAGCAGTTTTTACGTTAGGGGTAGTTACAATGAGCAGTTCTTC. It specifies CASSFYVRGSYNEQFF.

This clone showed up many times. This chain uses TRBV6-5 with TRBJ1-1; the D gene is possibly TRBD1 (5 bases). V lost 0 bases and J 4 bases, leaving 12 bases between the germline ends. The CDR3 has 15 amino acids. CDR1 and CDR2 from the germline V gene are MNHEY and SVGAGI. Written as DNA, the CDR3 is TGTGCCAGCAGTTACTCCGGGGGGGGGAGCACTGAAGCTTTCTTT. It encodes CASSYSGGGSTEAFF.

The rearrangement uses TRBV10-3 and TRBJ2-7; 7 bases align to TRBD1. Germline V lookup: CDR1 ENHRY, CDR2 SYGVKD. The CDR3 length is 16 residues. The junction had 9 bases not matched to a gene; V was cut back by 2 bases and J by 2 bases. The CDR3 bases are TGTGCCATCAGTGAGGATAAATGGGACAGAACCTACGAGCAGTACTTC. The encoded protein is CAISEDKWDRTYEQYF.

In this sample, this clone turned up once. The chain recombines TRBV7-3 with TRBJ1-2; 7 bases line up with TRBD1. Germline trimming cut 0 bases from V and 6 bases from J; bases unmatched to any gene: 1. Germline V gene lookup returns CDR1 SGHTA and CDR2 FQGTGA. The CDR3 has 13 residues. CDR3 coding DNA: TGTGCCAGCAGCTTAACTACAGGGGATGGCTACACCTTC. It encodes CASSLTTGDGYTF.

This clone has a single count. This chain connects TRBV18 to TRBJ2-7; 7 nucleotides line up with TRBD1. After removal of 2 bases from V and 3 bases from J, the junction contained 7 bases not matched to a gene. CDR1 is KGHSH and CDR2 is LQKENI in the germline V gene. The CDR3 has 15 residues. The CDR3 DNA reads TGTGCCAGCTCACCAGATTCGGCAGGGGGCTACGAGCAGTACTTC. Its protein product is CASSPDSAGGYEQYF.

The chain employs TRBV12-3 or TRBV12-4 and TRBJ1-5, with no clear D. The V end lost 5 bases, the J end lost 6 bases, and 11 bases lay between the germline ends. CDR3 length equals 13 residues. CDR3 residues: CASSLLAGQPQHF. In DNA form, the CDR3 reads TGTGCCAGCAGTCTTCTTGCAGGTCAGCCCCAGCATTTT.

CDR3 in DNA: TGCGCCAGCAGTGAGTCGCGGGTCGGGAACACCGGGGAGCTGTTTTTT. Amino acids: CASSESRVGNTGELFF. V is TRBV10-1 and J is TRBJ2-2; maybe TRBD2 (5 bases). Trimming shortened V by 0 bases and J by 1 base, and 9 bases separated the two germline ends. Germline CDR1 reads WNHNN; CDR2 reads SYGVQD (reference sequence). The CDR3 spans 16 residues.

The gene calls are TRBV7-2 and TRBJ2-7, with 9 bases fitting TRBD1. Per germline, CDR1 SGHTA and CDR2 FQGNSA. Unmatched junction bases numbered 2, after V lost 3 bases and J lost 5 bases. The CDR3 length is 13 residues. CDR3 coding DNA: TGTGCCAGCAGCTTTGGACAGGGGAACGAGCAGTACTTC. This sequence encodes CASSFGQGNEQYF.

The chain is built from TRBV18 and TRBJ1-1; 7 bases match TRBD1. Germline CDR1 KGHSH, CDR2 LQKENI. V was clipped by 0 bases and J by 3 bases; unmatched bases: 4. The CDR3 contains 15 residues. The CDR3 loop reads CASSPPQGVDTEAFF. The CDR3 nucleotides read TGTGCCAGCTCACCACCGCAGGGGGTGGACACTGAAGCTTTCTTT.

This chain connects TRBV6-5 to TRBJ2-7; D is unclear. This CDR3 has 11 residues. The germline V gene encodes CDR1 MNHEY and CDR2 SVGAGI. Deletions cut 6 bases from V and 1 base from J, with 4 bases between. DNA for the CDR3: TGTGCCAGCAGCGAGTCCTACGAGCAGTACTTC. As protein: CASSESYEQYF.

The V and J genes are TRBV19 and TRBJ1-5; tentative D call: TRBD1 (6 bases). Germline V gene lookup returns CDR1 LNHDA and CDR2 SQIVND (reference sequence). This CDR3 is built from 17 residues. The ends were cut back, 6 bases at V and 0 bases at J, with 18 bases in the middle. The CDR3 coding sequence is TGTGCCAGTAGGGCCGCCGGGACACAAAATAGCAATCAGCCCCAGCATTTT. It yields the protein CASRAAGTQNSNQPQHF.

In its sample, this clone was seen once. Other nucleotide sequences from this sample produce the same CDR3. V and J are TRBV2 and TRBJ2-7, with a tentative D call TRBD2 (5 bases). Looked up from germline, CDR1 is SNHLY and CDR2 is FYNNEI. This CDR3 spans 14 amino acids. V was clipped by 2 bases and J by 2 bases, with 10 bases between them. This CDR3 is CASSETGLPYEQYF. The CDR3 nucleotides read TGTGCCAGCAGTGAAACGGGGTTACCCTACGAGCAGTACTTC.

This clone was picked up a small number of times. The chain employs TRBV5-8 and TRBJ2-3, with 11 positions matching TRBD2. The germline gives CDR1 SGHTS, CDR2 YDEGEE. V was clipped by 4 bases and J by 5 bases; unmatched bases: 9. This CDR3 contains 16 residues. CDR3 sequence reads: CASSGGTSGIRDTQYF. CDR3 nucleotides: TGTGCCAGCAGCGGAGGGACTAGCGGAATACGAGATACGCAGTATTTT.

V usage is TRBV2 and J usage is TRBJ1-1, with D possibly TRBD1 on 6 matching bases. There are 15 residues in the CDR3. From germline, CDR1 is SNHLY and CDR2 FYNNEI. The V end lost 2 bases, the J end lost 1 base, and 11 bases lay between the germline ends. CDR3 DNA sequence: TGTGCCAGCAGTGAACTTCGACAGGCGAACACTGAAGCTTTCTTT. Translating gives CASSELRQANTEAFF.

This clone was found once. The chain recombines TRBV19 with TRBJ2-7; no clear D gene. V was pared by 2 bases and J by 1 base, with 12 bases between. CDR3 size: 15 residues. Germline V gene sequence: CDR1 LNHDA, CDR2 SQIVND (reference sequence). The CDR3 loop is CASSISGIRSYEQYF. The CDR3 DNA follows: TGTGCCAGTAGTATATCGGGTATTAGGTCCTACGAGCAGTACTTC.

V usage is TRBV7-8 and J usage is TRBJ1-2; D unresolved. V lost 5 bases, J lost 6 bases, and 16 bases lay in between. CDR3 size: 14 residues. The V gene's germline CDR1 is SGHVS and CDR2 FQNEAQ. The CDR3 loop reads CASSPSRLSDGYTF. The CDR3 DNA reads TGTGCCAGCAGCCCCTCGCGGTTGTCCGATGGCTACACCTTC.